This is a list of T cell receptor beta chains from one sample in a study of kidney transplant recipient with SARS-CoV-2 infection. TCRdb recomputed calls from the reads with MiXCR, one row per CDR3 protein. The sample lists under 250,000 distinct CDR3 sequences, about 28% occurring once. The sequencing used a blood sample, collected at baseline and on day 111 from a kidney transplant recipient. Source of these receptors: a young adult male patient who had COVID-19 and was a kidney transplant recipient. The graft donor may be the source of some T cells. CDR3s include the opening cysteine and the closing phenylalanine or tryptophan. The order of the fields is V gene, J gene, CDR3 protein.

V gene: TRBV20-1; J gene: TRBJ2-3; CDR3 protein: CSAPPGLAGGGVSRDTQYF
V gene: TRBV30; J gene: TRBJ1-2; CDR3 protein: CAWRVAGGLNGYTF
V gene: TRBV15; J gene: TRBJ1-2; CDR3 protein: CATSNDERCGKTYGYTF
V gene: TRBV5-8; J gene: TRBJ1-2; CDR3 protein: CASHTRHPRKTYGYTF
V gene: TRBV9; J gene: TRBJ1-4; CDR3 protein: CASSTQSGQWEKLFF
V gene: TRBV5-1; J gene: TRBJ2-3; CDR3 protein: CASSFVTGGQYF
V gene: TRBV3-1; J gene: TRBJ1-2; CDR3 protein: CASSLYFTLRKTYGYTF
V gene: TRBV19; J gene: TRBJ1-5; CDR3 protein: CASSTLDSYQPQHF
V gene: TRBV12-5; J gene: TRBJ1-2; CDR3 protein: CASGHKALQGKTYGYTF
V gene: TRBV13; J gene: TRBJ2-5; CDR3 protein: CASSLGLRVPLQETQYF
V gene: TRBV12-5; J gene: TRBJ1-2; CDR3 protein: CASGGESLQGKTYGYTF
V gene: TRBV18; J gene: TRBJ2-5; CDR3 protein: CASSPASGRGETQYF
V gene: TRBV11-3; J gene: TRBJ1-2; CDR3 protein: CASSYHSDLGKTYGYTF
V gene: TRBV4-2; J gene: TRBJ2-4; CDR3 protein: CASSQDRQNKNIQYF
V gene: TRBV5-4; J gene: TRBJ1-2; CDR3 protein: CASQGRVPGKTYGYTF
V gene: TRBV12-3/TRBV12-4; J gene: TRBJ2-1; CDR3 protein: CASTDWGELGNRSSYNEQFF
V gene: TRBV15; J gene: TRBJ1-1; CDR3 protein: CATSRDFTGIAEAFF
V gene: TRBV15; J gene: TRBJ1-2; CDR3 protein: CATSQAARCGKTYGYTF
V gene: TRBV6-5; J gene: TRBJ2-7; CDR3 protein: CASRPLAESSYEQYF
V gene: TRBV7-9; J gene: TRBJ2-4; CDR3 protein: CASSLSPIQAIQYF
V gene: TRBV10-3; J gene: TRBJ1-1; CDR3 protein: CAISEWQGNTEAFF
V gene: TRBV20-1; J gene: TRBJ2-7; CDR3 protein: CSAVLGLNEQYF
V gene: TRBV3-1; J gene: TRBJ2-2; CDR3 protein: CASSQDEDVLGELFF
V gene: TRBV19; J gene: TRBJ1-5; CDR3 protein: CASSIWFEGNQPQHF
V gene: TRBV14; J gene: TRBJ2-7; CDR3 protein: CASSQAPRKQYF
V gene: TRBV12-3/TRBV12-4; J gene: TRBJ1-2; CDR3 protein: CASSGRPSFRKTYGHTF
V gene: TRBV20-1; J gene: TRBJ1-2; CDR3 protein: CSATQGPSNYGYTF
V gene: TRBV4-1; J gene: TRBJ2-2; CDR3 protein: CASSQAGGRGNTGELFF
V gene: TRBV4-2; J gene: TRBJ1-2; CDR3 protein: CASSTTIKGWKTYGYTF
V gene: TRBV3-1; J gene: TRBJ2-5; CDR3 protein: CASSHSNWYEETQYF
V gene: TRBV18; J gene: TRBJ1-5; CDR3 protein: CASSGQGASNQPQHF
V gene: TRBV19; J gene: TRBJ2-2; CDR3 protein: CATGRGRNTGELFF
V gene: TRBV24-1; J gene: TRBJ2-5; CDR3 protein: CATSKGGGAETQYF
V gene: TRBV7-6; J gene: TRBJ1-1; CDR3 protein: CASSPRQLNTEAFF
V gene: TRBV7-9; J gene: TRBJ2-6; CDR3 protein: CASSIKTGANVLTF
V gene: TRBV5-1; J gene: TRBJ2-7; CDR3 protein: CASSDSSYEQYF